The 24 T cell receptor beta chains below come from one sample, sequenced in a study of cytomegalovirus exposure and HLA in healthy donors. The primer mix had 60 Vbeta and 13 Jbeta primers. The assay was immunoSEQ multiplex PCR, and TCRdb's table has in-frame clones only and misses some. The table lists more than 100,000 clones, 75% to 85% of them singletons, with less than 1.1% in the top ten. Sequencing used PBMCs. The source of these receptors is a male donor in good health and CMV-seronegative.

V is TRBV7-2 and J is TRBJ1-2, with D possibly matching TRBD1 (5 bases). Germline CDR1 is SGHTA and CDR2 is FQGNSA. Trimming cost V 0 bases and J 4 bases, with 6 bases left between them. The CDR3 is 13 residues long. The CDR3 bases are TGTGCCAGCAGCTTAGCTAGGGGCTATGGCTACACCTTC. It is translated as CASSLARGYGYTF.

The chain has TRBV7-2 and TRBJ2-5, with no clear D. With 5 bases removed from V and 5 bases from J, the gap between germline ends came to 9 bases. In germline, CDR1 is SGHTA, CDR2 FQGNSA. The CDR3 spans 12 residues. This chain's CDR3 is CASSQSRETQYF. CDR3 nucleotides: TGTGCCAGCAGCCAATCTAGGGAGACCCAGTACTTC.

Points on this clone: Other DNA sequences within the sample encode an identical CDR3. The genes are TRBV10-3 and TRBJ2-1; TRBD2 aligns across 13 bases. V shed 4 bases, J shed 5 bases, and the junction held 2 bases outside the gene matches. The length of the CDR3 is 15 residues. From germline, CDR1 is ENHRY and CDR2 SYGVKD. The CDR3 protein is CAISGGLAGDNEQFF. In DNA form, the CDR3 reads TGTGCCATCAGTGGTGGACTAGCGGGGGACAATGAGCAGTTCTTC.

The chain uses TRBV7-2 and TRBJ2-2; D is uncertain. V was clipped by 1 base and J by 8 bases, with 5 bases between them. Germline CDR1 is SGHTA and CDR2 is FQGNSA. This CDR3 has 12 amino acids. Here the CDR3 reads CASSLVRGELFF. The CDR3, as DNA: TGTGCCAGCAGCTTAGTCAGGGGGGAGCTGTTTTTT.

V gene TRBV2 combines with J gene TRBJ1-2; D is possibly TRBD1 (5 bases). Germline V gene lookup returns CDR1 SNHLY and CDR2 FYNNEI. The length of the CDR3 is 16 residues. V was cut by 5 bases and J by 4 bases, with 20 bases left in between. CDR3 loop: CASSPGGRHPVYGYTF. The CDR3 nucleotides read TGTGCCAGCAGTCCCGGGGGACGGCATCCCGTCTATGGCTACACCTTC.

This chain uses TRBV19 with TRBJ2-7; a weak D match, TRBD2 (5 bases). V was shortened by 0 bases and J by 0 bases, with 12 bases between the two germline ends. CDR1 and CDR2 from the germline V gene are LNHDA and SQIVND (reference sequence). This CDR3 is 16 amino acids long. The CDR3 DNA reads TGTGCCAGTAGTATAGAAGATCCGGGGTCCTCCTACGAGCAGTACTTC. It is translated as CASSIEDPGSSYEQYF. The whole variable domain, filled in from reference TRBV19 and TRBJ2-7, reads DGGITQSPKYLFRKEGQNVTLSCEQNLNHDAMYWYRQDPGQGLRLIYYSQIVNDFQKGDIAEGYSVSREKKESFPLTVTSAQKNPTAFYLCASSIEDPGSSYEQYFGPGTRLTVT.

The chain combines TRBV2 with TRBJ1-3; tentatively, D is TRBD1 (6 bases). Germline lookup yields CDR1 SNHLY and CDR2 FYNNEI. The germline V and J ends were trimmed by 7 bases and 4 bases, with 11 bases remaining between them. The length of the CDR3 is 13 residues. In DNA form, the CDR3 reads TGTGCCAGCAACACAGGGTTAGGAAACACCATATATTTT. Amino acid sequence: CASNTGLGNTIYF.

V is TRBV12-2 and J is TRBJ2-1; TRBD1, as called in the table, went unchecked against the DNA. TRBV12-2 represents a pseudogene. The CDR3 has 15 residues. The CDR3 sequence is CASPLQGWSYNEQFF. DNA for the CDR3: TGTGCAAGTCCGCTCCAGGGGTGGTCCTACAATGAGCAGTTCTTC.

This clone has just one count. The rearrangement links TRBV25-1 to TRBJ2-2, with 9 bases lining up with TRBD2. CDR1 is MGHDK and CDR2 is SYGVNS in the germline V gene. CDR3 length: 17 amino acids. Trimming at V came to 4 bases and at J to 7 bases, leaving 13 bases not matched to a gene. The CDR3 sequence: CASSGGSGGPRGGELFF. The CDR3 region has the DNA TGTGCCAGCAGTGGTGGTAGCGGGGGACCGAGGGGCGGGGAGCTGTTTTTT.

This clone was found once. V gene TRBV11-2 combines with J gene TRBJ1-2; 8 bases are shared with TRBD1. Per the germline V gene, CDR1 is SGHAT and CDR2 is FQNNGV. Trimming removed 0 bases from V and 6 bases from J; junction bases left unmatched: 9. The CDR3 sequence is 16 residues long. The CDR3 loop reads CASSLDANRGRDGYTF. In DNA form, the CDR3 reads TGTGCCAGCAGCTTAGATGCTAACAGGGGGAGGGATGGCTACACCTTC.

The chain carries TRBV7-9 and TRBJ2-6; D perhaps matches TRBD1 (6 bases). CDR1 SEHNR and CDR2 FQNEAQ come from the germline V gene (reference sequence). Between the trimmed V and J ends, which lost 2 bases and 0 bases, there was a span of 11 bases. The CDR3 consists of 17 residues. The CDR3 DNA sequence: TGTGCCAGCAGCTTAAAAGGACAGAACTCTGGGGCCAACGTCCTGACTTTC. Translated: CASSLKGQNSGANVLTF.

This chain connects TRBV19 to TRBJ1-4, with D maybe TRBD1 (6 bases). Looked up from germline, CDR1 is LNHDA and CDR2 is SQIVND (reference sequence). V was pared by 9 bases and J by 5 bases, with 19 bases between. CDR3 length: 15 residues. CDR3 region: CASREKDSLNEKLFF. CDR3 nucleotide sequence: TGTGCCAGCCGTGAAAAGGACAGTCTAAATGAAAAACTGTTTTTT.

This clone was seen just once. This chain's CDR3 is CASSTSGFGYTF. CDR3 nucleotide sequence: TGTGCCAGCAGTACGTCAGGGTTTGGCTACACCTTC. The rearrangement joins TRBV6-5 to TRBJ1-2, with D maybe TRBD1 (5 bases). The CDR3 covers 12 residues. Germline CDR1 reads MNHEY; CDR2 reads SVGAGI. V lost 5 bases, J lost 7 bases, and 11 bases lay in between.

This clone was detected only once. The chain has TRBV5-8 and TRBJ1-4, with 10 bases that match TRBD1. V trimming: 4 bases; J trimming: 6 bases; junction bases outside the gene matches: 3. Germline CDR1 SGHTS, CDR2 YDEGEE. The CDR3 is made up of 14 amino acids. The CDR3 nucleotides are TGTGCCAGCAGCCCAGACAGGGGGCATGAAAAACTGTTTTTT. Its translation: CASSPDRGHEKLFF.

The chain couples TRBV6-5 to TRBJ2-2; a possible D gene is TRBD1 (6 bases). V lost 10 bases and J 3 bases, leaving 15 bases between the germline ends. Germline V gene lookup returns CDR1 MNHEY and CDR2 SVGAGI. The CDR3 totals 14 residues. This CDR3 is CATARAGDTGELFF. CDR3 nucleotides: TGTGCCACCGCCCGTGCAGGGGACACCGGGGAGCTGTTTTTT.

The table lists this clone with a count of one. The V call is TRBV7-9, the J call TRBJ2-5, with 13 bases aligning to TRBD2. There are 15 residues in the CDR3. Losses at the gene ends were 7 bases for V and 0 bases for J; bases not matched to a gene: 2. Germline V gene sequence: CDR1 SEHNR, CDR2 FQNEAQ (reference sequence). The CDR3 DNA is TGTGCCAGCACCGGACTAGCGGGGGACCAAGAGACCCAGTACTTC. It is translated as CASTGLAGDQETQYF.

The rearrangement links TRBV6-4 to TRBJ2-3, with 8 bases that match TRBD2. The V gene end was trimmed by 3 bases and the J gene end by 0 bases; junction bases not matched to a gene: 5. From germline, CDR1 is MRHNA and CDR2 SNTAGT. The CDR3 is 16 residues long. CDR3 sequence: CASSDVAGGSTDTQYF. The DNA for the CDR3 is TGTGCCAGCAGTGATGTTGCGGGGGGTAGCACAGATACGCAGTATTTT.

This rearrangement joins TRBV2 to TRBJ1-2; TRBD1 matches at 11 bases. Germline-derived CDR1 and CDR2 are SNHLY and FYNNEI. The V segment lost 7 bases and the J segment 1 base; nucleotides outside the gene matches: 2. This CDR3 is 14 amino acids long. The CDR3 spells CASKGQGGNYGYTF. The DNA of the CDR3 is TGTGCCAGCAAGGGACAGGGGGGTAACTATGGCTACACCTTC. Drawing the rest from reference TRBV2 and TRBJ1-2, the complete variable domain is EPEVTQTPSHQVTQMGQEVILRCVPISNHLYFYWYRQILGQKVEFLVSFYNNEISEKSEIFDDQFSVERPDGSNFTLKIRSTKLEDSAMYFCASKGQGGNYGYTFGSGTRLTVV.

V and J are TRBV4-3 and TRBJ1-3, with 7 bases aligning to TRBD1. Germline V gives CDR1 LGHNA, CDR2 YSLEER. Unmatched junction bases numbered 6, after V lost 0 bases and J lost 1 base. The CDR3 runs 17 residues. The CDR3 spells CASSQDRGGQSGNTIYF. CDR3 DNA: TGCGCCAGCAGCCAAGATCGAGGGGGCCAGTCTGGAAACACCATATATTTT.

By sample share, this clone is medium-sized (0.01 to 0.1%). V usage is TRBV4-3 and J usage is TRBJ1-6; TRBD1 matches at 11 bases. The CDR3 extends over 16 amino acids. Germline V gene sequence: CDR1 LGHNA, CDR2 YSLEER. The J segment lost 10 bases and the V segment lost 0 bases, leaving 5 bases of the junction unmatched. The CDR3 sequence: CASSQDSGTGGSPLHF. The CDR3 nucleotides read TGCGCCAGCAGCCAAGATTCAGGGACAGGGGGGTCACCCCTCCACTTT.

This clone was seen a handful of times. The chain joins TRBV19 to TRBJ1-5; 10 nucleotides line up with TRBD1. The CDR3 loop spans 16 amino acids. The germline CDR1 and CDR2 sequences are LNHDA and SQIVND (reference sequence). J was trimmed by 2 bases and V by 7 bases; bases with no gene match: 8. DNA for the CDR3: TGTGCCAGTACATCAGGGACAGGGGAAGGCAATCAGCCCCAGCATTTT. Translating gives CASTSGTGEGNQPQHF. The entire variable domain, with the rest obtained from reference TRBV19 and TRBJ1-5, is as follows: DGGITQSPKYLFRKEGQNVTLSCEQNLNHDAMYWYRQDPGQGLRLIYYSQIVNDFQKGDIAEGYSVSREKKESFPLTVTSAQKNPTAFYLCASTSGTGEGNQPQHFGDGTRLSIL.

The genes are TRBV7-8 and TRBJ2-5; TRBD1 agrees at 7 bases. CDR3 size: 15 residues. V lost 4 bases to trimming and J lost 1 base; unmatched junction nucleotides: 6. Germline V gives CDR1 SGHVS, CDR2 FQNEAQ. The CDR3 DNA sequence: TGTGCCAGCAGCTCGAGGGACAGAACCCAAGAGACCCAGTACTTC. It yields the protein CASSSRDRTQETQYF.

The chain has TRBV4-2 and TRBJ1-4; 7 bases fit TRBD1. This CDR3 is built from 13 residues. V trimming: 5 bases; J trimming: 7 bases; junction bases outside the gene matches: 4. Per germline, CDR1 LGHNA and CDR2 YNFKEQ. The DNA of the CDR3 is TGTGCCAGCAGCGAGGGACAGTTTGAAAAACTGTTTTTT. This codes for CASSEGQFEKLFF.

The chain combines TRBV29-1 with TRBJ1-4; 7 positions agree with TRBD1. Per the germline V gene, CDR1 is SQVTM and CDR2 is ANQGSEA. The V and J ends lost 6 bases and 6 bases, in that order; junction bases with no gene match: 10. The CDR3 has 14 residues. As DNA, the CDR3 is TGCAGCGTCGCCCTACAGGGGATCCATGAAAAACTGTTTTTT. This translates into CSVALQGIHEKLFF.